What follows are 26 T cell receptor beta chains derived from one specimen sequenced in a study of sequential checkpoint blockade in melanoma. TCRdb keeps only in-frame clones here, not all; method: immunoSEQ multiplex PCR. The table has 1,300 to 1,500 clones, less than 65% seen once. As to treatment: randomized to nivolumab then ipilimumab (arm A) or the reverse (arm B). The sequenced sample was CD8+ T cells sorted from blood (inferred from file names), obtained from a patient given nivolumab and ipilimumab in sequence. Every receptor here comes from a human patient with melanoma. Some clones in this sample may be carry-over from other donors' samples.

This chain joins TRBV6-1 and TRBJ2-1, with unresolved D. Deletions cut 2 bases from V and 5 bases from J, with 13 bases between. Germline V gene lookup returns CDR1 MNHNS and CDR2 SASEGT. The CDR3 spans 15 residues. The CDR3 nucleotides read TGTGCCAGCAGTGAAATGCGTGTGGGCCACAATGAGCAGTTCTTC. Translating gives CASSEMRVGHNEQFF.

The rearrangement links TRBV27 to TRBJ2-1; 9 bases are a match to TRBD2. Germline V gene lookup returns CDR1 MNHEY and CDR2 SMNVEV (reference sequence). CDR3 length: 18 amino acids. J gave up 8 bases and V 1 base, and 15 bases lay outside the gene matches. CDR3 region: CASSLYFSGVAGEDEQFF. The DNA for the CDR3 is TGTGCCAGCAGTTTATACTTTTCCGGGGTAGCGGGGGAGGATGAGCAGTTCTTC.

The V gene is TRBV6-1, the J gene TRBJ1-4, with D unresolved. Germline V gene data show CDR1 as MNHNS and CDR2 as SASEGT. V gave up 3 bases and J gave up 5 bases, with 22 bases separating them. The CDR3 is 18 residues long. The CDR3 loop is CASSDCPSLLVDNEKLFF. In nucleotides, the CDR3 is TGTGCCAGCAGTGACTGTCCAAGTCTCCTAGTCGACAATGAAAAACTGTTTTTT.

The CDR3 is CASSRQGPSSYEQYF. For the CDR3, the DNA is TGCGCCAGCAGCAGGCAGGGCCCAAGCTCCTACGAGCAGTACTTC. This chain links TRBV5-1 with TRBJ2-7; tentatively, D is TRBD1 (5 bases). Trimming stripped 4 bases from V and 0 bases from J, with 14 bases between. The CDR3 loop spans 15 amino acids. CDR1 and CDR2 from the germline V gene are SGHRS and YFSETQ.

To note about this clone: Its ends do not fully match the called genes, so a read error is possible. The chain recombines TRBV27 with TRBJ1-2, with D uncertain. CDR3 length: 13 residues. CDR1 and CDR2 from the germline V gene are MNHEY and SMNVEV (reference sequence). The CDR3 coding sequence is TGTGCCAGCAGTTCGGAGGGCAACTATGGCTGCACCTTC. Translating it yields CASSSEGNYGCTF.

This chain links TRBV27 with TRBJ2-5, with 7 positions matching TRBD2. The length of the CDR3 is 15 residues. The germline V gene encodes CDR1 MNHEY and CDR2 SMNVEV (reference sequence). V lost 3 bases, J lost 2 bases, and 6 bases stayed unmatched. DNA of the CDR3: TGTGCCAGCAGTTTGGTAGGGACTAAGCAAGAGACCCAGTACTTC. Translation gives CASSLVGTKQETQYF.

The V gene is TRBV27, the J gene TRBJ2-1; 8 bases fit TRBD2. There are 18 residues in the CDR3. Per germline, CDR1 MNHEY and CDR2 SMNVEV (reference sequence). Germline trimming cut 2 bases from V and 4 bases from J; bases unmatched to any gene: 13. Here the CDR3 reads CASSLISGALNDYNEQFF. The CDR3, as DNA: TGTGCCAGCAGTTTAATTAGCGGGGCCCTCAATGATTACAATGAGCAGTTCTTC.

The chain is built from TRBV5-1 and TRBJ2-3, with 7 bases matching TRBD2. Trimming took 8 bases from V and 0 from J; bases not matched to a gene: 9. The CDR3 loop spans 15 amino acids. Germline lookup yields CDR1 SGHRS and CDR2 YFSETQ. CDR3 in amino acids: CASTWAGVSTDTQYF. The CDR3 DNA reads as TGCGCCAGTACCTGGGCGGGGGTTAGCACAGATACGCAGTATTTT.

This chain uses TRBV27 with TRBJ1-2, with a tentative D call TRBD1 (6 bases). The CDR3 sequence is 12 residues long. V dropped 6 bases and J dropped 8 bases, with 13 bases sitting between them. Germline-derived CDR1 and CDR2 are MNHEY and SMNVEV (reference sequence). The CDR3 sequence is CASRATGRGYTF. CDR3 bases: TGTGCCAGCAGGGCCACAGGGCGCGGCTACACCTTC.

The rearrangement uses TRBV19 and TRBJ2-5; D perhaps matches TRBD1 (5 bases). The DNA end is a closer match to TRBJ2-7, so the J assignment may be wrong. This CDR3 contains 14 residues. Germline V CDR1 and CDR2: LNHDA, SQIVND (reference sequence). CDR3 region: CASSPTDTSYEQYF. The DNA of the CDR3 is TGTGCCAGTAGTCCTACGGACACCTCCTACGAGCAGTACTTC.

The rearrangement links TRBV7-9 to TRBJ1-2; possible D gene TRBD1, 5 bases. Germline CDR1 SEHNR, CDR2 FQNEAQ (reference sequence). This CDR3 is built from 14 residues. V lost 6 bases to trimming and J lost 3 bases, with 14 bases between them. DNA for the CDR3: TGTGCCAGCAGGGGGGGGTCCTCTGACTATGGCTACACCTTC. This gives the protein CASRGGSSDYGYTF.

The CDR3 region has the DNA TGTGCCAGCAGCTTAGTTGGGCGGGGGACGGTCGGGGAGACCCAGTACTTC. It specifies CASSLVGRGTVGETQYF. This rearrangement joins TRBV7-8 to TRBJ2-5; 7 bases fit TRBD2. This CDR3 has 17 amino acids. Trimming took 1 base from V and 5 from J; bases not matched to a gene: 13. Germline CDR1 reads SGHVS; CDR2 reads FQNEAQ.

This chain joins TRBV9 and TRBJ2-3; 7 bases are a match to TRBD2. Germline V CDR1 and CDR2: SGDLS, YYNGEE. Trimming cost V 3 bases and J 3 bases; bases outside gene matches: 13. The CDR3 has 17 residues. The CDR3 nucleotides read TGTGCCAGCAGCGACTTCGGGGCTAGCGGTGGGACAGATACGCAGTATTTT. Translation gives CASSDFGASGGTDTQYF. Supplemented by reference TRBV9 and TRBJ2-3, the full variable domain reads DSGVTQTPKHLITATGQRVTLRCSPRSGDLSVYWYQQSLDQGLQFLIQYYNGEERAKGNILERFSAQQFPDLHSELNLSSLELGDSALYFCASSDFGASGGTDTQYFGPGTRLTVL.

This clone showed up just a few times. CDR3 in amino acids: CASSLQFNQPQHF. CDR3 coding DNA: TGTGCCAGCAGTTTACAGTTCAATCAGCCCCAGCATTTT. The chain recombines TRBV28 with TRBJ1-5; no clear D gene. The CDR3 totals 13 residues. Between the trimmed V and J ends, which lost 2 bases and 3 bases, there was a span of 5 bases. CDR1 MDHEN and CDR2 SYDVKM come from the germline V gene.

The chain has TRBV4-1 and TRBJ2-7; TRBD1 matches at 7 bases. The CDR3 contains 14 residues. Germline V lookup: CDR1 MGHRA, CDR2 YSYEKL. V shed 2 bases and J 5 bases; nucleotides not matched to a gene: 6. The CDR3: CASSQLTGLNEQYF. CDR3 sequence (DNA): TGCGCCAGCAGCCAACTGACAGGGTTGAACGAGCAGTACTTC.

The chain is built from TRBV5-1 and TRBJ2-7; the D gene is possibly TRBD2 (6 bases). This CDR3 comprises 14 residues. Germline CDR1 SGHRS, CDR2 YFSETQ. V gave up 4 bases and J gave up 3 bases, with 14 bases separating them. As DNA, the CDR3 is TGCGCCAGCAGCGGTTCCGGGACTCGCTACGAGCAGTACTTC. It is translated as CASSGSGTRYEQYF.

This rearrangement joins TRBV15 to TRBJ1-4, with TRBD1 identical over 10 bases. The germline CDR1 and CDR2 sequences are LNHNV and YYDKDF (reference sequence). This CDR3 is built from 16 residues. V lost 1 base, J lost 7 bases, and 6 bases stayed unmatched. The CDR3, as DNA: TGTGCCACCAGCAGAGCGAGAGGGACAGGGGTTGAAAAACTGTTTTTT. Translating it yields CATSRARGTGVEKLFF.

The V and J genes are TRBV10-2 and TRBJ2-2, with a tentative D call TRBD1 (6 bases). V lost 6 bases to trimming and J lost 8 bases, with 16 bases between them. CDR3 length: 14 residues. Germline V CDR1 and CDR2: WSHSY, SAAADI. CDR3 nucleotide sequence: TGCGCCAGCAGCCCCGACAGGCGTTCGGGGGAGCTGTTTTTT. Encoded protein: CASSPDRRSGELFF.

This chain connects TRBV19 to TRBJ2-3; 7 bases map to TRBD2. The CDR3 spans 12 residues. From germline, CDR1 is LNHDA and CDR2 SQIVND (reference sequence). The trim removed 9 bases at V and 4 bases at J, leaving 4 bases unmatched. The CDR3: CASSRGADTQYF. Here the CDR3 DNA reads TGTGCCAGCTCCCGGGGGGCAGATACGCAGTATTTT.

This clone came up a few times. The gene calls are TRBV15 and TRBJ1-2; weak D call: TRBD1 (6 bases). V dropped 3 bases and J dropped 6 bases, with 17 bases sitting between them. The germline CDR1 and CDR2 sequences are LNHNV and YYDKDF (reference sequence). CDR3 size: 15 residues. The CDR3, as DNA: TGTGCCACCAGCAGGAGTCGTGCTGGGGGCCATGGCTACACCTTC. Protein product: CATSRSRAGGHGYTF.

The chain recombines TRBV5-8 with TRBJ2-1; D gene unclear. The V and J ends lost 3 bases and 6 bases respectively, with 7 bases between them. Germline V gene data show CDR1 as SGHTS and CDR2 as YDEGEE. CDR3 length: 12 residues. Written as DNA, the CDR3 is TGTGCCAGCAGCTATTCAATCAATGAGCAGTTCTTC. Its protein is CASSYSINEQFF.

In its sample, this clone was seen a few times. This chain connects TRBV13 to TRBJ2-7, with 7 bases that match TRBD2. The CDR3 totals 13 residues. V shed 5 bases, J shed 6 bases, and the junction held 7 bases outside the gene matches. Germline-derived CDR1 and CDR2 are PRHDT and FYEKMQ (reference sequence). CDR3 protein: CASSTRGRAEQYF. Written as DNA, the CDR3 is TGTGCCAGCAGCACCCGGGGGAGGGCCGAGCAGTACTTC.

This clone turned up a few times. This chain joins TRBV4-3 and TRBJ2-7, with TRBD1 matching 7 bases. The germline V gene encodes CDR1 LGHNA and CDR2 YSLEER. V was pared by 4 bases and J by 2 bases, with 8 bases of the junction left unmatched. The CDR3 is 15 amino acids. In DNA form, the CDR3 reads TGCGCCAGCAGCCCACAGGGGACGGGACCCTACGAGCAGTACTTC. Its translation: CASSPQGTGPYEQYF.

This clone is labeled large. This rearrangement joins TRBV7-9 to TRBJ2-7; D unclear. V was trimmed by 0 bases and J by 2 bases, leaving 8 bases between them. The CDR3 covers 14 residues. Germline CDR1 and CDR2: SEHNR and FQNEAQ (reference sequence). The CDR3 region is CASSLAATAYEQYF. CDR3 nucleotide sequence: TGTGCCAGCAGCTTAGCTGCCACAGCCTACGAGCAGTACTTC.

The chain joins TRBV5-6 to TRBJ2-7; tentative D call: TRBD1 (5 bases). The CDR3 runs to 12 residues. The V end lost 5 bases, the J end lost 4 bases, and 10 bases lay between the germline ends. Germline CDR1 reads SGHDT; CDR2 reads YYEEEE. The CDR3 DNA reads TGTGCCAGCAGTAAACAGGTTTACGAGCAGTACTTC. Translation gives CASSKQVYEQYF.

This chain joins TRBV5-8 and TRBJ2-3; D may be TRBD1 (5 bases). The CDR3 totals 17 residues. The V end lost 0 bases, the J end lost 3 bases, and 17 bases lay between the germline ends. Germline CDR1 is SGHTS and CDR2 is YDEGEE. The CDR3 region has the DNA TGTGCCAGCAGCTTGGAGGGGATGGGAAGGGGAACAGATACGCAGTATTTT. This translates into CASSLEGMGRGTDTQYF.